This passage covers 8 T cell receptor beta chains from one sample sequenced in a study of OX40 agonist ivuxolimab in advanced cancers. Repertoires were generated with immunoSEQ multiplex PCR, while TCRdb's copy carries only in-frame clones and drops some. The sample lists roughly 100,000 clones; about 90% were seen once. Sequenced here: CD4+ or CD8+ T cells sorted from blood, sampled in a trial of the OX40 agonist ivuxolimab. The source of these receptors is an adult with an advanced solid tumor such as melanoma, head and neck, liver or kidney cancer.

CDR3 region: CASSLQQQTNTGELFF. The CDR3 DNA is TGCGCCAGCAGCTTGCAGCAACAGACGAACACCGGGGAGCTGTTTTTT. V is TRBV5-1 and J is TRBJ2-2; D is uncertain. V dropped 1 base and J dropped 0 bases, with 10 bases sitting between them. Germline lookup yields CDR1 SGHRS and CDR2 YFSETQ. The CDR3 covers 16 residues.

This clone is a singleton in its sample. The chain couples TRBV5-1 to TRBJ2-5; TRBD1 is a possible D gene (6 bases). Per the germline V gene, CDR1 is SGHRS and CDR2 is YFSETQ. Trimming stripped 2 bases from V and 2 bases from J, with 10 bases between. The CDR3 totals 14 residues. In DNA form, the CDR3 reads TGCGCCAGCAGCTTCCAAGGGGGTCAAGAGACCCAGTACTTC. Its translation: CASSFQGGQETQYF.

The chain couples TRBV6-5 to TRBJ2-3; 8 bases are shared with TRBD1. The CDR3 has 16 residues. CDR1 and CDR2 from the germline V gene are MNHEY and SVGAGI. Germline trimming cut 2 bases from V and 0 bases from J; bases unmatched to any gene: 4. CDR3 bases: TGTGCCAGCAGTTACGGACAGGGTGCTAGCACAGATACGCAGTATTTT. Residues: CASSYGQGASTDTQYF.

This clone was observed once. The rearrangement joins TRBV7-3 to TRBJ2-3, with TRBD2 as a possible D gene (6 bases). The CDR3 spans 14 residues. Germline V gives CDR1 SGHTA, CDR2 FQGTGA. The germline V and J ends were trimmed by 5 bases and 0 bases, with 9 bases remaining between them. CDR3 sequence reads: CASSTGTSTDTQYF. CDR3 in DNA: TGTGCCAGCAGCACCGGGACTAGCACAGATACGCAGTATTTT.

V and J are TRBV7-2 and TRBJ1-1; D gene ambiguous. Germline V gene lookup returns CDR1 SGHTA and CDR2 FQGNSA. The CDR3 runs to 15 residues. The V and J ends lost 5 bases and 0 bases respectively, with 13 bases between them. In DNA form, the CDR3 reads TGTGCCAGCAGCCCCCGCCGAGACTTGAACACTGAAGCTTTCTTT. It specifies CASSPRRDLNTEAFF. The variable domain in full, completed from reference TRBV7-2 and TRBJ1-1, reads GAGVSQSPSNKVTEKGKDVELRCDPISGHTALYWYRQSLGQGLEFLIYFQGNSAPDKSGLPSDRFSAERTGGSVSTLTIQRTQQEDSAVYLCASSPRRDLNTEAFFGQGTRLTVV.

The rearrangement links TRBV19 to TRBJ2-1; a possible D gene is TRBD1 (6 bases). V lost 2 bases to trimming and J lost 9 bases, with 11 bases between them. Germline values: CDR1 LNHDA, CDR2 SQIVND (reference sequence). The CDR3 runs to 13 residues. The CDR3 region is CASSINRAGEQFF. The CDR3 DNA reads as TGTGCCAGTAGTATAAACAGGGCGGGTGAGCAGTTCTTC.

The chain employs TRBV14 and TRBJ2-7; the match to TRBD1 covers 8 bases. CDR3 size: 15 residues. Trimming cost V 0 bases and J 4 bases; bases outside gene matches: 5. Germline CDR1 is SGHDN and CDR2 is FVKESK. The CDR3, as DNA: TGTGCCAGCAGCCAAGATTCAGGGGGCAATTACGAGCAGTACTTC. Protein: CASSQDSGGNYEQYF.

This clone was seen a single time. The same CDR3 also results from other DNA sequences found in this sample. In DNA, the CDR3 is TGTGCCAGCAGCTTGGGAAGGGACAGGGATTACACGGATACGCAGTATTTT. Protein sequence: CASSLGRDRDYTDTQYF. The rearrangement uses TRBV11-2 and TRBJ2-3; 9 bases match TRBD1. This CDR3 spans 17 amino acids. Unmatched junction bases numbered 13, after V lost 3 bases and J lost 6 bases. CDR1 is SGHAT and CDR2 is FQNNGV in the germline V gene.